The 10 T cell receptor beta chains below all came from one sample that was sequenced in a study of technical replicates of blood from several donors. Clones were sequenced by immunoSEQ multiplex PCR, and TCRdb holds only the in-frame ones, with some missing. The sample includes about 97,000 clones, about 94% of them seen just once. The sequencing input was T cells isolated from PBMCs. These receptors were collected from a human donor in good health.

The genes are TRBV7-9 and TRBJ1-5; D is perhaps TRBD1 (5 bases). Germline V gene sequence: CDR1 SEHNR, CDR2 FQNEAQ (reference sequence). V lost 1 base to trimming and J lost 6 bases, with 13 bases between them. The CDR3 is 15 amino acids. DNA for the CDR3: TGTGCCAGCAGCTTAGACGGGCAGGGAGGTCAGCCCCAGCATTTT. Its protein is CASSLDGQGGQPQHF.

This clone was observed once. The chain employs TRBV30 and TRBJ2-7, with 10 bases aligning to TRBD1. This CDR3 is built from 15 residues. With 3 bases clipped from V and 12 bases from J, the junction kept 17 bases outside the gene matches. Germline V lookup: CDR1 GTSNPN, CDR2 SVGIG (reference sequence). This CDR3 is CAWSSLADRGRIRYF. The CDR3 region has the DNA TGTGCCTGGAGCTCCCTCGCCGACAGGGGGCGAATTCGGTACTTC.

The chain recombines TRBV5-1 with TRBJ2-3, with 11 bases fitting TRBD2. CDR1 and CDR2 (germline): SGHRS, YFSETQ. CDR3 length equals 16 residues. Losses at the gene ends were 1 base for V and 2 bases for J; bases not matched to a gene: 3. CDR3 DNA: TGCGCCAGCAGCTTGACTAGCGGGAGTATCACAGATACGCAGTATTTT. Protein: CASSLTSGSITDTQYF.

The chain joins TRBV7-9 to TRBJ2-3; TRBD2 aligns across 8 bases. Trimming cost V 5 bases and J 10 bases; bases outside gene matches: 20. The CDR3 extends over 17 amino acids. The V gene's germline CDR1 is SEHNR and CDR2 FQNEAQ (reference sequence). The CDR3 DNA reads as TGTGCCAGCAGCACCTTCCCCTTAGCGGGAACGACGAGACCGCAGTATTTT. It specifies CASSTFPLAGTTRPQYF.

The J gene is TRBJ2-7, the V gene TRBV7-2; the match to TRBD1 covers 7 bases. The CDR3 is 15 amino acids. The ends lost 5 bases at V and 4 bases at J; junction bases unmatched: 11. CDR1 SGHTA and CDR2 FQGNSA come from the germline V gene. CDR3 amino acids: CASSHSTGIKYEQYF. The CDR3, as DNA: TGTGCCAGCAGCCATTCGACAGGGATTAAATACGAGCAGTACTTC.

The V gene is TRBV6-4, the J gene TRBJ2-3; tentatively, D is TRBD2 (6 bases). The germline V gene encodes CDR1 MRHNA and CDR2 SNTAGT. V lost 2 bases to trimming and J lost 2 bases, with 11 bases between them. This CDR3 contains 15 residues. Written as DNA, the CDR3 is TGTGCCAGCAGTGACCCGGGACTGCCCACAGATACGCAGTATTTT. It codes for CASSDPGLPTDTQYF.

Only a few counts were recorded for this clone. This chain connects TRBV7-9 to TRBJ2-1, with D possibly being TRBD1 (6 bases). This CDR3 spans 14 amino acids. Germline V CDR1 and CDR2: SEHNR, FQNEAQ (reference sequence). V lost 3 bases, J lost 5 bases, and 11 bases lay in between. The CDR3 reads CASSLGQRNNEQFF. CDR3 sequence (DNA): TGTGCCAGCAGCTTGGGACAAAGGAACAATGAGCAGTTCTTC.

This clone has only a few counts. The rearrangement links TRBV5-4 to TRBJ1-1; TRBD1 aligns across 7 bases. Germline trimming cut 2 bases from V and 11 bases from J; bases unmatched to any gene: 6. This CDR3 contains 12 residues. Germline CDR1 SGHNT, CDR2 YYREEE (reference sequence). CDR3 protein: CASSFETGYAFF. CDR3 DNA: TGTGCCAGCAGCTTTGAGACAGGGTACGCTTTCTTT.

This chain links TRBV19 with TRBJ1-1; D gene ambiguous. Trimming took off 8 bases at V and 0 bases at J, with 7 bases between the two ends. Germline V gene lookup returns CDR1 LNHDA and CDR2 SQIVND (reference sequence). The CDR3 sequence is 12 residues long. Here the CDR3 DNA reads TGTGCCAGTCGTTCCGTGAACACTGAAGCTTTCTTT. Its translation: CASRSVNTEAFF.

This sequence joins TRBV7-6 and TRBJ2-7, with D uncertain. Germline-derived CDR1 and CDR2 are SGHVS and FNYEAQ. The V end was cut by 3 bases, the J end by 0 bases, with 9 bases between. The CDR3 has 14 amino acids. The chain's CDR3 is CASSLELSSYEQYF. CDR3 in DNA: TGTGCCAGCAGCTTGGAGCTTAGCTCCTACGAGCAGTACTTC.